This paragraph covers one TCR beta chain sequence. The record originates from a study of control samples from healthy donors and cancer patients. The method was immunoSEQ multiplex PCR; TCRdb's version includes in-frame clones alone and lacks a portion of them. The sample has 90,000 to 130,000 clones; roughly 79% are singletons. The V end was cut by 6 bases, the J end by 5 bases, with 17 bases between. This CDR3 spans 16 amino acids. Germline values: CDR1 MDHEN, CDR2 SYDVKM. The chain is built from TRBV28 and TRBJ2-6; D ambiguous. This TCR derives from a man younger than 30 in good health. The sequencing input was blood. CDR3 sequence reads: CASSSPSTQRANVLTF. The CDR3 coding sequence is TGTGCCAGCAGCTCCCCAAGTACCCAAAGGGCCAACGTCCTGACTTTC.